The 27 T cell receptor beta chains listed next were all sequenced from one sample in a study of CD8 T cell repertoires and HIV-1 epitope variants. Their specific antigens are unknown. Only in-frame clones appear in the TCRdb table, and some are missing; sequencing was by immunoSEQ multiplex PCR. The sample holds thousands of clones, under 80% seen once. Material: cultured CD8+ T cells derived from PBMCs. The receptors come from a male donor with HIV.

The J gene is TRBJ1-5, the V gene TRBV25-1; 11 bases are shared with TRBD1. Germline CDR1 reads MGHDK; CDR2 reads SYGVNS. The CDR3 runs to 14 residues. Trimming took 10 bases from V and 7 from J; bases not matched to a gene: 9. Here the CDR3 reads CATQPGQGDQPQHF. The CDR3 coding sequence is TGTGCCACCCAACCGGGACAGGGGGACCAGCCCCAGCATTTT.

J is TRBJ1-5 and V is TRBV28; no clear D. The V and J ends lost 3 bases and 6 bases respectively, with 6 bases between them. Germline V gives CDR1 MDHEN, CDR2 SYDVKM. CDR3 length: 12 amino acids. CDR3 loop: CASSFEVQPQHF. The CDR3 DNA is TGTGCCAGCAGTTTTGAGGTTCAGCCCCAGCATTTT.

The chain couples TRBV2 to TRBJ1-6; D might be TRBD1 (6 bases). Germline CDR1 SNHLY, CDR2 FYNNEI. This CDR3 is built from 15 residues. V was cut by 2 bases and J by 5 bases, with 10 bases left in between. CDR3 DNA: TGTGCCAGCAGTGAATACAGGGCGGATAATTCACCCCTCCACTTT. Translated: CASSEYRADNSPLHF. Filled out from reference TRBV2 and TRBJ1-6, the complete variable domain reads EPEVTQTPSHQVTQMGQEVILRCVPISNHLYFYWYRQILGQKVEFLVSFYNNEISEKSEIFDDQFSVERPDGSNFTLKIRSTKLEDSAMYFCASSEYRADNSPLHFGNGTRLTVT.

The chain joins TRBV28 to TRBJ1-2, with D possibly TRBD1 on 5 matching bases. The CDR3 length is 14 residues. V lost 3 bases and J lost 4, with 12 bases in between. Germline CDR1 is MDHEN and CDR2 is SYDVKM. The CDR3: CASSFGGNSYGYTF. DNA of the CDR3: TGTGCCAGCAGTTTCGGGGGAAACTCCTATGGCTACACCTTC.

The chain combines TRBV19 with TRBJ2-7; no definite D call. CDR1 LNHDA and CDR2 SQIVND come from the germline V gene (reference sequence). The CDR3 totals 13 residues. Trimming removed 3 bases at V and 0 bases at J, with 6 bases between. CDR3 nucleotide sequence: TGTGCCAGTAGTATCGGCTCCTCCTACGAGCAGTACTTC. Encoded protein: CASSIGSSYEQYF.

The chain joins TRBV14 to TRBJ1-2, with D possibly TRBD1 on 6 matching bases. Germline CDR1 and CDR2: SGHDN and FVKESK. This CDR3 is 13 amino acids long. Trimming shortened V by 6 bases and J by 8 bases, and 16 bases separated the two germline ends. Here the CDR3 DNA reads TGTGCCAGCAGTCCTATCACAGGGATCGGCTACACCTTC. Its translation is CASSPITGIGYTF.

The V and J genes are TRBV6-1 and TRBJ1-5; 8 nucleotides align to TRBD1. The CDR3 spans 14 residues. The V and J ends lost 3 bases and 7 bases, in that order; junction bases with no gene match: 5. Germline V gene sequence: CDR1 MNHNS, CDR2 SASEGT. Here the CDR3 reads CASSDSDREQPQHF. The DNA of the CDR3 is TGTGCCAGCAGTGACTCGGACAGGGAGCAGCCCCAGCATTTT.

This clone was recorded only once. J is TRBJ2-2 and V is TRBV28; the D is unclear. The germline V and J ends were trimmed by 5 bases and 7 bases, with 5 bases remaining between them. Germline values: CDR1 MDHEN, CDR2 SYDVKM. The CDR3 loop spans 11 amino acids. DNA for the CDR3: TGTGCCAGCAGTGATGGCGGGGAGCTGTTTTTT. Translation: CASSDGGELFF.

The genes are TRBV7-2 and TRBJ1-4; D is undetermined. Per germline, CDR1 SGHTA and CDR2 FQGNSA. CDR3 length: 14 residues. The V end was cut by 1 base, the J end by 4 bases, with 7 bases between. The CDR3 bases are TGTGCCAGCAGCTTAGGGCCCTTTAATGAAAAACTGTTTTTT. Translated: CASSLGPFNEKLFF.

The J gene is TRBJ2-5, the V gene TRBV5-1, with D unresolved. Trimming shortened V by 5 bases and J by 2 bases, and 4 bases separated the two germline ends. Germline V gene data show CDR1 as SGHRS and CDR2 as YFSETQ. The CDR3 loop spans 11 amino acids. CDR3: CASSWQETQYF. Written as DNA, the CDR3 is TGCGCCAGCAGTTGGCAAGAGACCCAGTACTTC.

The chain employs TRBV2 and TRBJ2-1; 9 bases map to TRBD2. Germline CDR1 reads SNHLY; CDR2 reads FYNNEI. The CDR3 is 14 amino acids. Trimming cost V 7 bases and J 7 bases; bases outside gene matches: 8. The CDR3 loop is CASILAGPYNEQFF. Here the CDR3 DNA reads TGTGCCAGCATTCTAGCGGGACCGTATAATGAGCAGTTCTTC.

The chain recombines TRBV6-9 with TRBJ1-5; tentatively, D is TRBD1 (6 bases). Trimming took off 5 bases at V and 5 bases at J, with 16 bases between the two ends. The CDR3 length is 15 residues. Germline V gene lookup returns CDR1 MNHGY and CDR2 SVAAGI. The CDR3 DNA sequence: TGTGCCAGCAGTGGGGGGCAGGGGATACATCAGCCCCAGCATTTT. It encodes CASSGGQGIHQPQHF.

The chain uses TRBV29-1 and TRBJ2-1, with D tentatively TRBD1 (6 bases). V was cut by 4 bases and J by 6 bases, with 13 bases left in between. The CDR3 is 13 amino acids. Germline V gene data show CDR1 as SQVTM and CDR2 as ANQGSEA. The CDR3 spells CSVVHRDGNEQFF. The CDR3 DNA is TGCAGCGTTGTACACAGGGACGGCAATGAGCAGTTCTTC.

The rearrangement links TRBV7-9 to TRBJ2-7, with 8 bases lining up with TRBD1. This CDR3 has 12 residues. The germline CDR1 and CDR2 sequences are SEHNR and FQNEAQ (reference sequence). J was trimmed by 7 bases and V by 5 bases; bases with no gene match: 4. CDR3 region: CASSTTGVEQYF. In DNA form, the CDR3 reads TGTGCCAGCAGCACGACAGGGGTTGAGCAGTACTTC.

V and J are TRBV5-4 and TRBJ2-7, with 10 nucleotides matching TRBD1. Trimming removed 3 bases from V and 2 bases from J; junction bases left unmatched: 2. The CDR3 contains 14 residues. Germline V gene lookup returns CDR1 SGHNT and CDR2 YYREEE (reference sequence). CDR3 sequence: CASSSGTGAYEQYF. The DNA for the CDR3 is TGTGCCAGCAGCTCCGGGACAGGGGCCTACGAGCAGTACTTC. The whole variable domain, filled in from reference TRBV5-4 and TRBJ2-7, reads ETGVTQSPTHLIKTRGQQVTLRCSSQSGHNTVSWYQQALGQGPQFIFQYYREEENGRGNFPPRFSGLQFPNYSSELNVNALELDDSALYLCASSSGTGAYEQYFGPGTRLTVT.

The V gene is TRBV6-5, the J gene TRBJ2-3; TRBD1 aligns across 8 bases. This CDR3 has 14 residues. Germline V lookup: CDR1 MNHEY, CDR2 SVGAGI. After removal of 2 bases from V and 6 bases from J, the junction contained 4 bases not matched to a gene. The CDR3 spells CASSYLGQADTQYF. In DNA form, the CDR3 reads TGTGCCAGCAGTTACCTGGGACAGGCGGATACGCAGTATTTT.

V is TRBV7-9 and J is TRBJ1-2; TRBD1 is a possible D gene (5 bases). With 0 bases removed from V and 2 bases from J, the gap between germline ends came to 10 bases. Germline loops: CDR1 SEHNR, CDR2 FQNEAQ (reference sequence). CDR3 length equals 15 residues. CDR3 region: CASSLALRQNYGYTF. In DNA form, the CDR3 reads TGTGCCAGCAGCTTAGCGCTGAGACAGAACTATGGCTACACCTTC.

V usage is TRBV5-1 and J usage is TRBJ2-3; a possible D gene is TRBD1 (5 bases). V dropped 4 bases and J dropped 4 bases, with 13 bases sitting between them. The germline V gene has CDR1 SGHRS and CDR2 YFSETQ. The CDR3 spans 14 residues. Here the CDR3 DNA reads TGCGCCAGCAGCGTTCAAGGGGCCCCAGATACGCAGTATTTT. It is translated as CASSVQGAPDTQYF.

The chain links TRBV4-3 to TRBJ1-4; D gene ambiguous. CDR1 is LGHNA and CDR2 is YSLEER in the germline V gene. V was pared by 0 bases and J by 5 bases, with 13 bases between. This CDR3 region has 16 residues. For the CDR3, the DNA is TGCGCCAGCAGCCAAGATCAGGAGGAATTGAATGAAAAACTGTTTTTT. It specifies CASSQDQEELNEKLFF.

The chain uses TRBV5-6 and TRBJ1-1; unclear D gene. V was cut by 0 bases and J by 1 base, with 4 bases left in between. Germline CDR1 is SGHDT and CDR2 is YYEEEE. The CDR3 extends over 13 amino acids. CDR3: CASSLGGNTEAFF. The CDR3 DNA sequence: TGTGCCAGCAGCTTGGGCGGGAACACTGAAGCTTTCTTT.

This chain joins TRBV30 and TRBJ1-6; TRBD1 matches at 9 bases. The CDR3 is made up of 14 amino acids. The germline gives CDR1 GTSNPN, CDR2 SVGIG (reference sequence). J gave up 7 bases and V 4 bases, and 5 bases lay outside the gene matches. The CDR3 reads CAWTPTGGNSPLHF. CDR3 sequence (DNA): TGTGCCTGGACTCCGACAGGGGGAAATTCACCCCTCCACTTT.

V gene TRBV28 combines with J gene TRBJ2-1; D may be TRBD2 (7 bases). This CDR3 contains 15 residues. The V end lost 3 bases, the J end lost 4 bases, and 13 bases lay between the germline ends. Germline lookup yields CDR1 MDHEN and CDR2 SYDVKM. The CDR3 sequence is CASSFEGGLYNEQFF. CDR3 bases: TGTGCCAGCAGTTTCGAGGGGGGGCTTTACAATGAGCAGTTCTTC.

V gene TRBV10-1 combines with J gene TRBJ2-2, with D possibly TRBD1 on 5 matching bases. V gave up 6 bases and J gave up 2 bases, with 10 bases separating them. The CDR3 sequence is 14 residues long. Per the germline V gene, CDR1 is WNHNN and CDR2 is SYGVQD (reference sequence). CDR3 sequence: CASRAGHNTGELFF. CDR3 DNA sequence: TGCGCCAGCAGAGCAGGACACAACACCGGGGAGCTGTTTTTT.

The V and J genes are TRBV2 and TRBJ2-1; 7 nucleotides match TRBD1. Germline values: CDR1 SNHLY, CDR2 FYNNEI. This CDR3 is built from 15 residues. Trimming removed 1 base from V and 2 bases from J; junction bases left unmatched: 2. This CDR3 is CASSEGGGAYNEQFF. CDR3 bases: TGTGCCAGCAGTGAAGGAGGGGGCGCCTACAATGAGCAGTTCTTC.

This chain joins TRBV28 and TRBJ1-3; 9 nucleotides line up with TRBD1. Germline assignment: CDR1 MDHEN and CDR2 SYDVKM. The CDR3 is 16 residues long. Trimming took 2 bases from V and 3 from J; bases not matched to a gene: 5. This CDR3 reads CASSLGTGPYGNTIYF. In DNA form, the CDR3 reads TGTGCCAGCAGTTTAGGGACAGGGCCCTATGGAAACACCATATATTTT.

The chain carries TRBV11-2 and TRBJ2-1; weak D call: TRBD2 (6 bases). The CDR3 covers 16 residues. Trimming cost V 5 bases and J 2 bases, with 16 bases left between them. Looked up from germline, CDR1 is SGHAT and CDR2 is FQNNGV. DNA for the CDR3: TGTGCCAGCAGCCTAAGGGTGCTAGCGACCTACAATGAGCAGTTCTTC. Residues: CASSLRVLATYNEQFF.

Only a few counts were recorded for this clone. V is TRBV6-5 and J is TRBJ2-1; 7 nucleotides align to TRBD1. Germline CDR1 is MNHEY and CDR2 is SVGAGI. With 4 bases clipped from V and 1 base from J, the junction kept 7 bases outside the gene matches. The CDR3 has 16 amino acids. CDR3 region: CASSLSQGISYNEQFF. CDR3 DNA sequence: TGTGCCAGCAGTTTATCACAGGGGATATCCTACAATGAGCAGTTCTTC.